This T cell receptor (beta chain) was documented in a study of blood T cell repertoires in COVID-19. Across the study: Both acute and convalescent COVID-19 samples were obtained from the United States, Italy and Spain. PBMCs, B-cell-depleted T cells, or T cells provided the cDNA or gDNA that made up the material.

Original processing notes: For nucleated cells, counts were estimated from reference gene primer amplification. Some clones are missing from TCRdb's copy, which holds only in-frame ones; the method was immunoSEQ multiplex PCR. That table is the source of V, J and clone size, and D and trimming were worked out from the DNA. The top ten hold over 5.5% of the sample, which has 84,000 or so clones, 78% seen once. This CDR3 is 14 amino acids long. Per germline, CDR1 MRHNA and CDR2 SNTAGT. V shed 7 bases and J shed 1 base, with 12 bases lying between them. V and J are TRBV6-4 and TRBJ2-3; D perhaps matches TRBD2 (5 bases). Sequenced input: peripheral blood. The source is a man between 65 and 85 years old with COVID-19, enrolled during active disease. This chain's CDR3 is CASTPGDGTDTQYF. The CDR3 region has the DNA TGTGCCAGCACCCCCGGGGATGGCACAGATACGCAGTATTTT.